This T cell receptor (beta chain) was documented in a study of blood T cells in healthy people across ages. The CDR3 totals 15 residues. CDR1 and CDR2 (germline): LGHDT, YNNKEL (reference sequence). J gave up 8 bases and V 4 bases, and 8 bases lay outside the gene matches. A second PCR, run for about 7 to 11 cycles, used a sample-barcoded 5' primer plus a J-beta primer mix. Each CDR3 protein gets one entry after TCRdb re-called the 5' RACE reads with MiXCR. The table includes around 280,000 distinct CDR3 sequences, roughly a quarter detected once. This clonotype was counted only a few times. This chain joins TRBV3-1 and TRBJ1-6; TRBD1 matches 7 bases. The sequenced material came from blood. The clonotype comes from a woman aged 70-85 years in good health. CDR3 nucleotides: TGTGCCAGCAGCCCAGACAGGGTTGGCGATTCACCCCTCCACTTT. Protein sequence: CASSPDRVGDSPLHF. Full variable domain (missing parts from reference TRBV3-1 and TRBJ1-6): DTAVSQTPKYLVTQMGNDKSIKCEQNLGHDTMYWYKQDSKKFLKIMFSYNNKELIINETVPNRFSPKSPDKAHLNLHINSLELGDSAVYFCASSPDRVGDSPLHFGNGTRLTVT.